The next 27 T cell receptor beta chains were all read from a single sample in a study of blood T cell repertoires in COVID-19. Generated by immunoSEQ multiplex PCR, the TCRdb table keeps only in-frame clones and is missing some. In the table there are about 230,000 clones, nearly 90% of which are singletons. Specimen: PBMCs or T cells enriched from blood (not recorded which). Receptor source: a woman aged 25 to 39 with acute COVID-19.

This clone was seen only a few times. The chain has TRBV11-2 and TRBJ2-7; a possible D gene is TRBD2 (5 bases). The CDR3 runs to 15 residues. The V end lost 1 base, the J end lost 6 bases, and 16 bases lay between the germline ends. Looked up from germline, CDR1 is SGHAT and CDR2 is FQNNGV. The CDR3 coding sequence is TGTGCCAGCAGCTTAGTTAGATCGGGGTCGGGCGAGCAGTACTTC. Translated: CASSLVRSGSGEQYF.

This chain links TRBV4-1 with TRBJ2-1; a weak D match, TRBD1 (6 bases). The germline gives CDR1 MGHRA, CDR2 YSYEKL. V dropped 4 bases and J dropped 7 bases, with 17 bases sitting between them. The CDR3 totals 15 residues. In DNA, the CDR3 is TGCGCCAGCAGCCCCTATCCTGGACAGAGGAATGAGCAGTTCTTC. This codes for CASSPYPGQRNEQFF.

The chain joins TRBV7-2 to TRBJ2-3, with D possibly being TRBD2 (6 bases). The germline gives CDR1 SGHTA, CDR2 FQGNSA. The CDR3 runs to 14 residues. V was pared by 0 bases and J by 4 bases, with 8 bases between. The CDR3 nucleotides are TGTGCCAGCAGCTTAGCGACTAGAGCAGATACGCAGTATTTT. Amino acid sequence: CASSLATRADTQYF.

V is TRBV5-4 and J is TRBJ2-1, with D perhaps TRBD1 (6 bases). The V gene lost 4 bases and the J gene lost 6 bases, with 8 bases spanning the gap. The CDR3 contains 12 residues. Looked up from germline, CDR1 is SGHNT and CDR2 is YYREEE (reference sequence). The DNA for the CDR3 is TGTGCCAGCAGCCGGACAGTCAATGAGCAGTTCTTC. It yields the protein CASSRTVNEQFF. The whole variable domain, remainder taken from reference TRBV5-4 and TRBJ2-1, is ETGVTQSPTHLIKTRGQQVTLRCSSQSGHNTVSWYQQALGQGPQFIFQYYREEENGRGNFPPRFSGLQFPNYSSELNVNALELDDSALYLCASSRTVNEQFFGPGTRLTVL.

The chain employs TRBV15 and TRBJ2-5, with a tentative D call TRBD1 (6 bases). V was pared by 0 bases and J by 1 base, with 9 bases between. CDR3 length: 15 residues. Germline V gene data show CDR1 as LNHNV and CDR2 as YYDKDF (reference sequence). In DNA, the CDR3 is TGTGCCACCAGCAGAGATCCGGACAGCCAAGAGACCCAGTACTTC. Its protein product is CATSRDPDSQETQYF. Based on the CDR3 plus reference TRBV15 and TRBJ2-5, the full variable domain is DAMVIQNPRYQVTQFGKPVTLSCSQTLNHNVMYWYQQKSSQAPKLLFHYYDKDFNNEADTPDNFQSRRPNTSFCFLDIRSPGLGDTAMYLCATSRDPDSQETQYFGPGTRLLVL.

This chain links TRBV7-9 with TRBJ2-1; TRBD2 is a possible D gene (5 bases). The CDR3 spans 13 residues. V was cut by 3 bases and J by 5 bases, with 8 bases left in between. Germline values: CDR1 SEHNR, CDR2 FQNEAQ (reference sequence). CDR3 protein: CASSFPGNNEQFF. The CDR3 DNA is TGTGCCAGCAGCTTCCCCGGGAACAATGAGCAGTTCTTC.

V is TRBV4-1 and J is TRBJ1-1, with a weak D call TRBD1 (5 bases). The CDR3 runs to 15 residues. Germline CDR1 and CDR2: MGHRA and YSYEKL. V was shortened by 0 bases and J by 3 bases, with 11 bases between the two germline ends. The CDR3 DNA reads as TGCGCCAGCAGCCAAGACCCAGGGCCCTACACTGAAGCTTTCTTT. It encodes CASSQDPGPYTEAFF.

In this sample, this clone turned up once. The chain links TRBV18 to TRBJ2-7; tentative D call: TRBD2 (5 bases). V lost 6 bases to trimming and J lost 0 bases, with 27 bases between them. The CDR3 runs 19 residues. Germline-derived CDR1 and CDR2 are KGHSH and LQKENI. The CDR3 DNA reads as TGTGCCAGCTCGCCCACTCCGGGATACCACAAAACGAGCTCCTACGAGCAGTACTTC. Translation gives CASSPTPGYHKTSSYEQYF.

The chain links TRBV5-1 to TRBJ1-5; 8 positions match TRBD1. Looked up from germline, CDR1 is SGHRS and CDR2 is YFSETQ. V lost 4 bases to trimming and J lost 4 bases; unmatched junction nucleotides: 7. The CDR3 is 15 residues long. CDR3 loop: CASSITGQGNQPQHF. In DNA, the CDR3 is TGCGCCAGCAGCATAACTGGACAGGGAAATCAGCCCCAGCATTTT.

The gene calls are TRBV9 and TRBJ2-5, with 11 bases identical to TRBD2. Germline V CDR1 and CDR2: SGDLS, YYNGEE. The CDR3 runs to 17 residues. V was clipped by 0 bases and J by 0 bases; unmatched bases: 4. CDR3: CASSVASGGRYQETQYF. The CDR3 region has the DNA TGTGCCAGCAGCGTAGCTAGCGGGGGGCGGTACCAAGAGACCCAGTACTTC.

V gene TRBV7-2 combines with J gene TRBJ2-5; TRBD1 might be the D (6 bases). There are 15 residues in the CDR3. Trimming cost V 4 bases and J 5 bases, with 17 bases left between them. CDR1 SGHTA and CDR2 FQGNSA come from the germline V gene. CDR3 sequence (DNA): TGTGCCAGCAGCTCCATTGGGGGCCACATGGAGACCCAGTACTTC. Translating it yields CASSSIGGHMETQYF.

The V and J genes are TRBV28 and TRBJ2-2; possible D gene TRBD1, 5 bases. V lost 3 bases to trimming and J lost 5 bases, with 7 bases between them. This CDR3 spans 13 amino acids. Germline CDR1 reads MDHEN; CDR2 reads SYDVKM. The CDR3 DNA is TGTGCCAGCAGTTTGGCAGGGACCGGGGAGCTGTTTTTT. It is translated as CASSLAGTGELFF.

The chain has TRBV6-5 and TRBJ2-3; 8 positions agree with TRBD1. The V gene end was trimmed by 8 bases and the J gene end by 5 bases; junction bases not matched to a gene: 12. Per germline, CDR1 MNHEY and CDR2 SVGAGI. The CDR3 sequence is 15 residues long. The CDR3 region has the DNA TGTGCCAGCCGGCCGGGACAGGTACATTTAGATACGCAGTATTTT. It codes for CASRPGQVHLDTQYF.

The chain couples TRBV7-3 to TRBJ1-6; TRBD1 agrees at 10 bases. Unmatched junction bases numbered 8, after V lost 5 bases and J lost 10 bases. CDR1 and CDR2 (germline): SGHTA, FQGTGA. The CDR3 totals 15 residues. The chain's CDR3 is CASSVTGGGNSPLHF. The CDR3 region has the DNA TGTGCCAGCAGCGTGACAGGGGGCGGAAACTCACCCCTCCACTTT. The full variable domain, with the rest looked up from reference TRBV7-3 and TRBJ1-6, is GAGVSQTPSNKVTEKGKYVELRCDPISGHTALYWYRQSLGQGPEFLIYFQGTGAADDSGLPNDRFFAVRPEGSVSTLKIQRTERGDSAVYLCASSVTGGGNSPLHFGNGTRLTVT.

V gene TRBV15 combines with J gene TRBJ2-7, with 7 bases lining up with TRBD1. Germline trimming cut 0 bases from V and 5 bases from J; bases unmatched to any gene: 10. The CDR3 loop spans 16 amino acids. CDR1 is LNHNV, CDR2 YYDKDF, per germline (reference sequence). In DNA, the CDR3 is TGTGCCACCAGCAGAGATCGGATTGACAGGGCCCACGAGCAGTACTTC. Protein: CATSRDRIDRAHEQYF.

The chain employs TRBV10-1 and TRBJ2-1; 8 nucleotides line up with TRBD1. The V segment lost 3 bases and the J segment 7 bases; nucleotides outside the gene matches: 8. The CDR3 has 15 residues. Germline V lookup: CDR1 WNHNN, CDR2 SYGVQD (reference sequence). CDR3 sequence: CASSDLDRDGNEQFF. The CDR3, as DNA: TGCGCCAGCAGTGACCTGGACAGGGACGGGAATGAGCAGTTCTTC.

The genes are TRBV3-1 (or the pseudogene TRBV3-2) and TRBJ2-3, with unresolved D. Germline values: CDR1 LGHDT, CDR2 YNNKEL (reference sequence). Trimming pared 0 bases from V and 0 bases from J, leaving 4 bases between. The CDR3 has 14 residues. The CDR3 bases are TGTGCCAGCAGCCAAGAGACTAGCACAGATACGCAGTATTTT. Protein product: CASSQETSTDTQYF.

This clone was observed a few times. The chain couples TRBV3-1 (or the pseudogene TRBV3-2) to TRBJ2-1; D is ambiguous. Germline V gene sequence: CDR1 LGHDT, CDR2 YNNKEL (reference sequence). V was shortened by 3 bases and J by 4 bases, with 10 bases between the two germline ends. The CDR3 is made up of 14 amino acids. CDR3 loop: CASSHNDKYNEQFF. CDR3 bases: TGTGCCAGCAGCCATAACGACAAGTACAATGAGCAGTTCTTC.

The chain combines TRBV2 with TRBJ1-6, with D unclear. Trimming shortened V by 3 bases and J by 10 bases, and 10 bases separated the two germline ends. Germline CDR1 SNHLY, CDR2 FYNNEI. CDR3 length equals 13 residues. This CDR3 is CASSEEVRSPLHF. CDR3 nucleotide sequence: TGTGCCAGCAGTGAGGAGGTTCGCTCACCCCTCCACTTT.

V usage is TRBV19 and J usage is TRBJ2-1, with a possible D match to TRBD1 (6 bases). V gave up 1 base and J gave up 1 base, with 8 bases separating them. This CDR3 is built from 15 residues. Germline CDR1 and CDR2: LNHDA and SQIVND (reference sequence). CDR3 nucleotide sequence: TGTGCCAGTAGTATAGTTCAGGGGTCCTACAATGAGCAGTTCTTC. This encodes CASSIVQGSYNEQFF. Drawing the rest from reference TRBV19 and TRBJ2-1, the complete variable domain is DGGITQSPKYLFRKEGQNVTLSCEQNLNHDAMYWYRQDPGQGLRLIYYSQIVNDFQKGDIAEGYSVSREKKESFPLTVTSAQKNPTAFYLCASSIVQGSYNEQFFGPGTRLTVL.

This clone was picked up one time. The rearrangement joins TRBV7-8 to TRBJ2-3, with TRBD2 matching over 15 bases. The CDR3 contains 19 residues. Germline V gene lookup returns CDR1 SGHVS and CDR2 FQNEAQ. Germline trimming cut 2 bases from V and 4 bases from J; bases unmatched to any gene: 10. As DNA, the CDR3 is TGTGCCAGCAGCTTACTAGGGACTAGCGGGGGGATTGGGGCAGATACGCAGTATTTT. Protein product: CASSLLGTSGGIGADTQYF.

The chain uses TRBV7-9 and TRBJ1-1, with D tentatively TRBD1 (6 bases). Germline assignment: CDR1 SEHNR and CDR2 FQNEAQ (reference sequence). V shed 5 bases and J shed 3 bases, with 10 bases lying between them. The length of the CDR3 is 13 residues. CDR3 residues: CASSVNRDTEAFF. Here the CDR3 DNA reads TGTGCCAGCAGCGTAAACAGGGACACTGAAGCTTTCTTT.

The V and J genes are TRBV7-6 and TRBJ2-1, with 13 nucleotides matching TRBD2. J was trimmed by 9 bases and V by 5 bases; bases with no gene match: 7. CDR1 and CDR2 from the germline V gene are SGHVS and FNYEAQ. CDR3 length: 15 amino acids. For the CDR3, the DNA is TGTGCCAGCAGCGTTACTAGCGGGGGGGCCGGTGAGCAGTTCTTC. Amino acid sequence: CASSVTSGGAGEQFF.

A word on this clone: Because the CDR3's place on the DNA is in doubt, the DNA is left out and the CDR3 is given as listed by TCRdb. The CDR3 region is CASRRVGQGAFSFF. The genes are TRBV19 and TRBJ1-1; the table's TRBD1 call for D was not verified on the DNA. Counting both end residues, the CDR3 totals 14 amino acids. Germline values: CDR1 LNHDA, CDR2 SQIVND (reference sequence).

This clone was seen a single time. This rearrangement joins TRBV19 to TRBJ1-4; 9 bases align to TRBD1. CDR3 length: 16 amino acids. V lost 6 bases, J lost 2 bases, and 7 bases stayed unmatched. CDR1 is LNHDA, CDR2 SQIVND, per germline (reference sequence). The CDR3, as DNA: TGTGCCAGTAGCCGGGACAGGGTTGCGACTAATGAAAAACTGTTTTTT. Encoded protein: CASSRDRVATNEKLFF.

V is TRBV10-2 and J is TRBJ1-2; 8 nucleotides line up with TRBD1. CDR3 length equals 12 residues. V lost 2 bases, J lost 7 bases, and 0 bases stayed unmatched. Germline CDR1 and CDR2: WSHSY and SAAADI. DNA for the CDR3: TGCGCCAGCAGTGAGGACAGGGGTGGCTACACCTTC. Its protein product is CASSEDRGGYTF.

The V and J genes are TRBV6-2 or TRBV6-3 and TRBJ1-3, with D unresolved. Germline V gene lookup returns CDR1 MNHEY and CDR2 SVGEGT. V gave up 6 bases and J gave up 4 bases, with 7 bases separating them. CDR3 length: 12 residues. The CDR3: CASSLIGNTIYF. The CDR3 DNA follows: TGTGCCAGCAGCCTCATCGGAAACACCATATATTTT.